This section outlines one T cell receptor beta chain sequence together with its context. Antigen: not known. The sample belongs to a study of CD8+ T cells in alopecia areata. cDNA prepared by RNA extraction and subsequent reverse transcription served as the template for sequencing. Sequencing was performed with immunoSEQ multiplex PCR; in TCRdb, only in-frame clones are kept and a portion is missing. Among some 200,000 clones listed, 50% to 60% were seen once. General study findings and limits: On tofacitinib, scalp and blood still held many of the expanded lesional clones.

Germline V CDR1 and CDR2: SGHVS, FNYEAQ. The CDR3 is made up of 13 amino acids. Between the trimmed V and J ends, which lost 1 base and 5 bases, there was a span of 8 bases. Treatment of the sample: oral pan-JAK inhibitor, 5-10 mg twice daily. The authors sorted CD4+ and CD8+ T cells from PBMCs. This clonotype was sampled from a human donor with alopecia areata. The sample in question was CD4+ T cells sorted from blood, obtained at week 4, from a patient treated with tofacitinib. The genes are TRBV7-6 and TRBJ2-5; D not certain. The CDR3 loop is CASSLVTTETQYF. The DNA for the CDR3 is TGTGCCAGCAGCTTAGTCACAACGGAGACCCAGTACTTC.